The sequence of this TCR beta chain was determined in a study of cytomegalovirus exposure and HLA in healthy donors. TCRdb's copy holds only in-frame clones and misses some; the assay was immunoSEQ multiplex PCR. The data contain roughly 60,000 clones, around nine tenths of them seen just once; the ten biggest clones take up around 2%. CDR3 length: 14 residues. Germline V CDR1 and CDR2: MDHEN, SYDVKM. J was trimmed by 4 bases and V by 6 bases; bases with no gene match: 6. This sequence joins TRBV28 and TRBJ1-2; 9 nucleotides agree with TRBD1. This receptor was taken from a woman in her thirties in good health and CMV-seronegative. Sequences were obtained from PBMCs. The CDR3 nucleotides read TGTGCCAGCAGGGAGGGACAGGGTGGCTATGGCTACACCTTC. It is translated as CASREGQGGYGYTF.